This T cell receptor beta chain was obtained from a study of T cell responses to AZD1222 COVID-19 vaccine. Whole-study findings and limits: Clonal diversity was possibly underestimated; the donors were predominantly white British and more often female. Spike-specific TCR breadth and depth were elevated following two AZD1222 doses. Spike-spanning, vaccine-associated CD4 TCRs were dominant at 160-218 and 743-854.

The table came from immunoSEQ multiplex PCR; TCRdb's copy has only in-frame clones and leaves some out. The sample holds roughly 98,000 clones, 85% to 90% seen once. Timing groups of about 4 and about 12 weeks for second doses were pooled. In the case of this clone: The antigen remains undetermined.

This CDR3 is built from 14 residues. CDR1 and CDR2 from the germline V gene are LGHNT and FRNRAP. V lost 6 bases to trimming and J lost 5 bases, with 13 bases between them. This receptor was identified in an adult who received the AZD1222 COVID-19 vaccine. The chain employs TRBV12-5 and TRBJ1-4; D is uncertain. The material sequenced was peripheral blood, taken 28 days after the second AZD1222 dose. DNA for the CDR3: TGTGCTAGTGGCCCCCCACAAGCCAATGAAAAACTGTTTTTT. Its protein is CASGPPQANEKLFF.